Listed here are 20 T cell receptor beta chains from one sample, sequenced in a study of T cells after yellow fever vaccination. TCRdb used MiXCR to reprocess the 5' RACE reads, holding one entry per CDR3 protein. The repertoire holds about 320,000 distinct CDR3 sequences, with around 4.4% as singletons. Sequenced material: PBMCs, taken 15 days after the yellow fever booster vaccination. These receptors all come from a young man who received the YFV17D yellow fever vaccine.

The table lists this clonotype with many counts. The V gene is TRBV7-2, the J gene TRBJ1-4; 10 nucleotides match TRBD1. This CDR3 is 15 amino acids long. Germline CDR1 is SGHTA and CDR2 is FQGNSA. V was clipped by 5 bases and J by 5 bases; unmatched bases: 5. This CDR3 reads CASSLDRGRNEKLFF. The CDR3 DNA is TGTGCCAGCAGCCTTGACAGGGGGCGAAATGAAAAACTGTTTTTT.

CDR3 sequence: CASDRTDNYEQYF. In DNA, the CDR3 is TGCGCCAGCGACCGGACAGATAACTACGAGCAGTACTTC. V usage is TRBV10-1 and J usage is TRBJ2-7; weak D call: TRBD1 (6 bases). The germline V gene encodes CDR1 WNHNN and CDR2 SYGVQD (reference sequence). The CDR3 extends over 13 amino acids. Trimming stripped 8 bases from V and 3 bases from J, with 14 bases between.

This clonotype was seen ten or more times. This chain uses TRBV6-6 with TRBJ1-1, with D tentatively TRBD1 (6 bases). The germline CDR1 and CDR2 sequences are MNHNY and SVGAGI (reference sequence). The CDR3 length is 14 residues. V dropped 7 bases and J dropped 4 bases, with 16 bases sitting between them. The CDR3 bases are TGTGCCAGCATCCCAGGGGCCCTGAGCACTGAAGCTTTCTTT. Its protein is CASIPGALSTEAFF.

This clonotype showed up many times. V and J are TRBV6-2 or TRBV6-3 and TRBJ1-5, with 9 nucleotides matching TRBD1. CDR3 size: 20 residues. The V gene's germline CDR1 is MNHEY and CDR2 SVGEGT. V shed 2 bases and J 5 bases; nucleotides not matched to a gene: 19. This chain's CDR3 is CASSYRGFNRDRVNHQPQHF. CDR3 DNA: TGTGCCAGCAGTTACAGGGGATTCAACCGGGACAGGGTCAACCATCAGCCCCAGCATTTT.

This clonotype was detected only a few times. The V and J genes are TRBV7-9 and TRBJ1-1; TRBD1 matches at 7 bases. The germline V gene has CDR1 SEHNR and CDR2 FQNEAQ (reference sequence). This CDR3 spans 14 amino acids. J was trimmed by 4 bases and V by 6 bases; bases with no gene match: 8. CDR3 amino acids: CASRPGGGSTEAFF. Here the CDR3 DNA reads TGTGCCAGCAGGCCAGGGGGGGGGAGCACTGAAGCTTTCTTT. Variable domain in full (rest from reference TRBV7-9 and TRBJ1-1): DTGVSQNPRHKITKRGQNVTFRCDPISEHNRLYWYRQTLGQGPEFLTYFQNEAQLEKSRLLSDRFSAERPKGSFSTLEIQRTEQGDSAMYLCASRPGGGSTEAFFGQGTRLTVV.

In this sample, this clonotype turned up many times. The chain joins TRBV5-1 to TRBJ2-5; the match to TRBD2 covers 10 bases. This CDR3 comprises 17 residues. CDR1 is SGHRS and CDR2 is YFSETQ in the germline V gene. J lost 0 bases, V lost 0 bases, and 5 bases had no gene match. CDR3 sequence reads: CASSLAPAGGNQETQYF. The CDR3 nucleotides are TGCGCCAGCAGCTTGGCCCCAGCGGGGGGGAACCAAGAGACCCAGTACTTC.

This clonotype was seen a handful of times. The V and J genes are TRBV7-6 and TRBJ2-3; 12 bases are shared with TRBD2. This CDR3 comprises 16 residues. The germline V gene encodes CDR1 SGHVS and CDR2 FNYEAQ. V lost 5 bases to trimming and J lost 1 base; unmatched junction nucleotides: 4. In nucleotides, the CDR3 is TGTGCCAGCAGCATCAGGACTAGCGGGGGCACAGATACGCAGTATTTT. Translating it yields CASSIRTSGGTDTQYF.

V usage is TRBV4-2 and J usage is TRBJ2-1; 8 positions match TRBD1. J gave up 8 bases and V 3 bases, and 3 bases lay outside the gene matches. CDR3 size: 13 residues. Germline CDR1 LGHNA, CDR2 YNFKEQ. The CDR3 region has the DNA TGTGCCAGCAGCCAGGGACAGGCCGATGAGCAGTTCTTC. Its translation is CASSQGQADEQFF.

This clonotype was recorded a few times. This chain uses TRBV19 with TRBJ1-6; D gene unclear. Germline CDR1 and CDR2: LNHDA and SQIVND (reference sequence). The CDR3 is 16 amino acids. Trimming removed 5 bases at V and 0 bases at J, with 11 bases between. The chain's CDR3 is CASSPVGSSYNSPLHF. CDR3 nucleotides: TGTGCCAGTAGTCCGGTCGGGAGCTCCTATAATTCACCCCTCCACTTT.

V and J are TRBV18 and TRBJ2-3, with D hard to call. The length of the CDR3 is 17 residues. Trimming removed 4 bases at V and 4 bases at J, with 21 bases between. Germline V gene sequence: CDR1 KGHSH, CDR2 LQKENI. CDR3 sequence: CASSLSRPTGGSDTQYF. Written as DNA, the CDR3 is TGTGCCAGCTCACTTTCTCGGCCCACCGGCGGTTCAGATACGCAGTATTTT.

There are many counts of this clonotype. The rearrangement joins TRBV2 to TRBJ2-4; the D gene is possibly TRBD1 (6 bases). V was clipped by 7 bases and J by 7 bases, with 17 bases between them. This CDR3 region has 14 residues. CDR1 is SNHLY and CDR2 is FYNNEI in the germline V gene. The CDR3 bases are TGTGCCAGCACTGAGGAGGCAGGGGCGAACATTCAGTACTTC. Translated: CASTEEAGANIQYF.

Ten or more counts support this clonotype. This sequence joins TRBV2 and TRBJ2-5, with D possibly being TRBD1 (6 bases). Trimming shortened V by 7 bases and J by 2 bases, and 11 bases separated the two germline ends. Germline V gene sequence: CDR1 SNHLY, CDR2 FYNNEI. This CDR3 is built from 13 residues. The CDR3 sequence: CASNRQEQETQYF. As DNA, the CDR3 is TGTGCCAGCAACCGACAGGAACAAGAGACCCAGTACTTC.

The V gene is TRBV4-3, the J gene TRBJ1-1, with TRBD1 identical over 7 bases. Looked up from germline, CDR1 is LGHNA and CDR2 is YSLEER. The CDR3 length is 16 residues. V shed 3 bases, J shed 4 bases, and the junction held 11 bases outside the gene matches. Here the CDR3 DNA reads TGCGCCAGCAGCCAGATCAGAGCGCAGGGGGGCACTGAAGCTTTCTTT. This translates into CASSQIRAQGGTEAFF.

This clonotype was observed many times. This sequence joins TRBV5-1 and TRBJ1-4; D unresolved. Germline V gene sequence: CDR1 SGHRS, CDR2 YFSETQ. The CDR3 has 15 residues. Trimming removed 0 bases from V and 8 bases from J, with 14 bases in between. The DNA of the CDR3 is TGCGCCAGCAGCTTGGGCCCGACGGTCCAGGAAAAACTGTTTTTT. Protein product: CASSLGPTVQEKLFF.

This clonotype was seen repeatedly, ten times or more. V usage is TRBV5-1 and J usage is TRBJ2-1; unclear D gene. V shed 0 bases and J shed 8 bases, with 12 bases lying between them. This CDR3 is 14 amino acids long. The germline V gene has CDR1 SGHRS and CDR2 YFSETQ. The CDR3 region is CASSLDPPAYEQFF. In DNA form, the CDR3 reads TGCGCCAGCAGCTTGGACCCCCCTGCCTATGAGCAGTTCTTC.

This clonotype has at least ten counts. The rearrangement joins TRBV29-1 to TRBJ2-2; either TRBD1 or TRBD2 may supply D (5 bases each). The CDR3 length is 14 residues. CDR1 SQVTM and CDR2 ANQGSEA come from the germline V gene. Trimming removed 7 bases from V and 2 bases from J, with 14 bases in between. The CDR3 sequence is CSATGTDNTGELFF. The CDR3 DNA follows: TGCAGCGCTACCGGGACGGATAACACCGGGGAGCTGTTTTTT.

This clonotype has at least ten counts. This chain connects TRBV7-6 to TRBJ2-5; D gene unclear. CDR1 is SGHVS, CDR2 FNYEAQ, per germline. V lost 1 base and J 0 bases, leaving 6 bases between the germline ends. This CDR3 is built from 14 residues. This chain's CDR3 is CASSLGAYQETQYF. In DNA form, the CDR3 reads TGTGCCAGCAGCTTAGGGGCATACCAAGAGACCCAGTACTTC.

This clonotype has at least ten counts. This chain uses TRBV18 with TRBJ1-6, with D possibly TRBD1 on 6 matching bases. This CDR3 has 16 amino acids. V was shortened by 5 bases and J by 0 bases, with 11 bases between the two germline ends. Germline CDR1 KGHSH, CDR2 LQKENI. The CDR3 DNA follows: TGTGCCAGCTCAACGCCCAGGGGCTCCTATAATTCACCCCTCCACTTT. As protein: CASSTPRGSYNSPLHF.

There are many counts of this clonotype. The chain is built from TRBV6-5 and TRBJ2-7; D is possibly TRBD1 (6 bases). Trimming removed 5 bases from V and 0 bases from J, with 14 bases in between. CDR3 length equals 15 residues. The germline V gene encodes CDR1 MNHEY and CDR2 SVGAGI. CDR3 coding DNA: TGTGCCAGCAGTCCGGACAGATCGAGCTCCTACGAGCAGTACGTC. Translating gives CASSPDRSSSYEQYV.

This clonotype was counted a few times. This sequence joins TRBV7-9 and TRBJ2-7; D unclear. The CDR3 is made up of 15 amino acids. In germline, CDR1 is SEHNR, CDR2 FQNEAQ (reference sequence). V lost 4 bases and J 1 base, leaving 14 bases between the germline ends. The CDR3 nucleotides read TGTGCCAGCAGCTCCGGCCGGATTTCATCCTACGAGCAGTACGTC. It specifies CASSSGRISSYEQYV.